These 22 T cell receptor beta chains share one sample of origin, sequenced in a study of blood T cell repertoires in COVID-19. Sequencing used immunoSEQ multiplex PCR; TCRdb keeps in-frame clones, though not all of them. The sample has just under 80,000 clones, 75% to 90% seen once. The sequenced material came from peripheral blood. The receptors here all came from a woman aged 70-85 years with acute or convalescent COVID-19.

The rearrangement uses TRBV4-1 and TRBJ2-2; TRBD1 is a possible D gene (6 bases). This CDR3 spans 16 amino acids. CDR1 MGHRA and CDR2 YSYEKL come from the germline V gene. Trimming shortened V by 4 bases and J by 7 bases, and 19 bases separated the two germline ends. Written as DNA, the CDR3 is TGCGCCAGCAGCCCGAGACAGTGGGTGGACAGCGGGGAGCTGTTTTTT. Its translation: CASSPRQWVDSGELFF.

CDR3: CASSFRSDTGELFF. For the CDR3, the DNA is TGTGCCAGCAGCTTCAGGTCGGACACCGGGGAGCTGTTTTTT. V gene TRBV7-9 combines with J gene TRBJ2-2; D is uncertain. CDR1 is SEHNR and CDR2 is FQNEAQ in the germline V gene (reference sequence). V gave up 3 bases and J gave up 3 bases, with 8 bases separating them. The CDR3 runs to 14 residues.

The chain employs TRBV6-5 and TRBJ1-1; the D gene is possibly TRBD1 (6 bases). This CDR3 contains 13 residues. With 6 bases removed from V and 5 bases from J, the gap between germline ends came to 13 bases. In germline, CDR1 is MNHEY, CDR2 SVGAGI. CDR3 residues: CASRITGRTEAFF. DNA for the CDR3: TGTGCCAGCAGAATAACAGGGAGAACTGAAGCTTTCTTT.

The J gene is TRBJ1-2, the V gene TRBV11-2; TRBD1 agrees at 7 bases. The V and J ends lost 5 bases and 4 bases, in that order; junction bases with no gene match: 10. Germline assignment: CDR1 SGHAT and CDR2 FQNNGV. This CDR3 contains 15 residues. The CDR3 bases are TGTGCCAGCAGCCATGCAGGGGGGCGAGGCTATGGCTACACCTTC. This encodes CASSHAGGRGYGYTF.

The chain couples TRBV27 to TRBJ1-2; perhaps TRBD1 as D (6 bases). CDR1 is MNHEY and CDR2 is SMNVEV in the germline V gene (reference sequence). The CDR3 has 14 amino acids. V was pared by 6 bases and J by 3 bases, with 14 bases between. In DNA form, the CDR3 reads TGTGCCAGCAGATACTCAGGGGAAGACTATGGCTACACCTTC. Its protein is CASRYSGEDYGYTF.

This rearrangement joins TRBV7-2 to TRBJ2-1; D might be TRBD1 (5 bases). This CDR3 has 17 amino acids. The V gene lost 2 bases and the J gene lost 4 bases, with 18 bases spanning the gap. Germline V gene data show CDR1 as SGHTA and CDR2 as FQGNSA. The CDR3 DNA is TGTGCCAGCAGCTTAATGGCAGGGAATTACCAATACAATGAGCAGTTCTTC. It specifies CASSLMAGNYQYNEQFF.

The V call is TRBV9, the J call TRBJ1-2; D perhaps matches TRBD1 (6 bases). V dropped 4 bases and J dropped 2 bases, with 18 bases sitting between them. Germline V gene sequence: CDR1 SGDLS, CDR2 YYNGEE. The CDR3 is 16 amino acids. The CDR3 coding sequence is TGTGCCAGCAGCAGAGGGACATTAAACCCAAACTATGGCTACACCTTC. Encoded protein: CASSRGTLNPNYGYTF.

The rearrangement joins TRBV19 to TRBJ1-5; tentatively, D is TRBD1 (5 bases). The V end lost 1 base, the J end lost 5 bases, and 12 bases lay between the germline ends. The CDR3 runs to 15 residues. Germline V lookup: CDR1 LNHDA, CDR2 SQIVND (reference sequence). The CDR3 is CASSIGREGYQPQHF. CDR3 nucleotide sequence: TGTGCCAGTAGTATAGGCAGGGAGGGTTATCAGCCCCAGCATTTT.

The V and J genes are TRBV10-3 and TRBJ2-5; perhaps TRBD2 as D (5 bases). This CDR3 contains 13 residues. Germline V gives CDR1 ENHRY, CDR2 SYGVKD. Trimming removed 6 bases from V and 2 bases from J, with 10 bases in between. CDR3 DNA sequence: TGTGCCATCAGGCCTGAGGGACAAGAGACCCAGTACTTC. Amino acid sequence: CAIRPEGQETQYF.

This chain joins TRBV5-1 and TRBJ2-5, with D unclear. The CDR3 totals 14 residues. The V gene's germline CDR1 is SGHRS and CDR2 YFSETQ. The V end lost 0 bases, the J end lost 5 bases, and 11 bases lay between the germline ends. This CDR3 reads CASSLVPGRETQYF. The CDR3 DNA reads TGCGCCAGCAGCTTGGTGCCAGGAAGGGAGACCCAGTACTTC.

The V gene is TRBV6-2 or TRBV6-3, the J gene TRBJ2-1, with 11 bases that match TRBD2. The trim removed 6 bases at V and 12 bases at J, leaving 25 bases unmatched. In germline, CDR1 is MNHEY, CDR2 SVGEGT. CDR3 size: 19 residues. The CDR3 nucleotides read TGTGCCAGCAGCCCGACGGGACTAGCGGCGATCTGGGGACACGTGGGGCAGTTCTTC. This gives the protein CASSPTGLAAIWGHVGQFF.

This chain joins TRBV19 and TRBJ2-3, with 10 bases fitting TRBD2. Germline CDR1 and CDR2: LNHDA and SQIVND (reference sequence). The length of the CDR3 is 16 residues. Trimming at V came to 3 bases and at J to 1 base, leaving 4 bases not matched to a gene. The CDR3 region is CASSIQRGGRTDTQYF. The DNA of the CDR3 is TGTGCCAGTAGTATCCAGCGGGGGGGACGCACAGATACGCAGTATTTT. Combining the CDR3 with reference TRBV19 and TRBJ2-3 gives the whole variable domain DGGITQSPKYLFRKEGQNVTLSCEQNLNHDAMYWYRQDPGQGLRLIYYSQIVNDFQKGDIAEGYSVSREKKESFPLTVTSAQKNPTAFYLCASSIQRGGRTDTQYFGPGTRLTVL.

The chain employs TRBV4-3 and TRBJ1-2, with a weak D call TRBD1 (5 bases). The V and J ends lost 4 bases and 0 bases respectively, with 21 bases between them. The CDR3 covers 18 residues. The germline V gene encodes CDR1 LGHNA and CDR2 YSLEER. CDR3 region: CASSLYPPGTPSNYGYTF. CDR3 nucleotides: TGCGCCAGCAGCCTCTACCCCCCCGGGACTCCCTCTAACTATGGCTACACCTTC.

The table lists this clone with a few counts. The V call is TRBV28, the J call TRBJ1-2, with 7 bases fitting TRBD1. CDR3 length: 15 residues. Per germline, CDR1 MDHEN and CDR2 SYDVKM. The J segment lost 0 bases and the V segment lost 7 bases, leaving 8 bases of the junction unmatched. In nucleotides, the CDR3 is TGTGCCAGCAACTCCCAGGGGGAAGCTAACTATGGCTACACCTTC. Translation: CASNSQGEANYGYTF.

The chain links TRBV29-1 to TRBJ1-1; 9 bases agree with TRBD1. Trimming removed 1 base from V and 4 bases from J; junction bases left unmatched: 1. The germline V gene has CDR1 SQVTM and CDR2 ANQGSEA. The CDR3 loop spans 13 amino acids. CDR3 sequence reads: CSVEAQGATEAFF. CDR3 bases: TGCAGCGTTGAAGCACAGGGGGCCACTGAAGCTTTCTTT.

About this clone itself: A junction end diverges from the germline sequence, so it may reflect a read error. The V call is TRBV18, the J call TRBJ2-7; 7 bases map to TRBD1. Germline loops: CDR1 KGHSH, CDR2 LQKENI. The CDR3 consists of 15 residues. The CDR3 loop is CASSAPPQGIYEQYF. DNA of the CDR3: TGTGCCAGCTCAGCACCACCACAGGGGATCTACGAGCAGTACTTC.

The rearrangement joins TRBV2 to TRBJ1-2, with a possible D match to TRBD1 (5 bases). The CDR3 length is 14 residues. The germline gives CDR1 SNHLY, CDR2 FYNNEI. Between the trimmed V and J ends, which lost 6 bases and 11 bases, there was a span of 22 bases. The CDR3 DNA sequence: TGTGCCAGCAGGGACAATTTCATCGCCGCATTTTACACCTTC. Protein product: CASRDNFIAAFYTF.

This chain connects TRBV21-1 to TRBJ1-5; the table gives TRBD1 as D, unverified against the DNA. TRBV21-1 is flagged as a pseudogene. The CDR3 sequence is 18 residues long. CDR3 loop: CASSKVQGKIFRNQPQHF. The CDR3 coding sequence is TGTGCCAGCAGCAAAGTACAGGGAAAGATCTTTCGAAATCAGCCCCAGCATTTT.

The V call is TRBV11-3, the J call TRBJ1-1; D is undetermined. Trimming removed 8 bases from V and 5 bases from J, with 18 bases in between. CDR3 length: 14 amino acids. CDR1 and CDR2 (germline): SGHNT, YENEEA. The chain's CDR3 is CASARSDYWTEAFF. As DNA, the CDR3 is TGTGCCAGCGCACGGAGCGATTACTGGACTGAAGCTTTCTTT.

The gene calls are TRBV6-6 and TRBJ2-4, with a possible D match to TRBD2 (7 bases). There are 12 residues in the CDR3. Trimming took 6 bases from V and 13 from J, leaving 16 bases between them. The germline CDR1 and CDR2 sequences are MNHNY and SVGAGI (reference sequence). DNA for the CDR3: TGTGCCAGCAGGGAGGGGGAGGGGTTACAGTACTTC. Translating gives CASREGEGLQYF.

The CDR3 bases are TGCGCCAGCAGCCAAGAAGAGGGCGGGAACTGGGATACGCAGTATTTT. This translates into CASSQEEGGNWDTQYF. This rearrangement joins TRBV4-1 to TRBJ2-3; possibly TRBD2 for D (6 bases). This CDR3 has 16 amino acids. Germline V gives CDR1 MGHRA, CDR2 YSYEKL. V lost 0 bases, J lost 6 bases, and 16 bases lay in between.

The V gene is TRBV24-1, the J gene TRBJ1-2; D is unclear. The germline CDR1 and CDR2 sequences are KGHDR and SFDVKD. The CDR3 has 11 residues. V lost 5 bases and J 4 bases, leaving 4 bases between the germline ends. CDR3 in amino acids: CATSGSYGYTF. The CDR3 region has the DNA TGTGCCACCAGTGGCAGCTATGGCTACACCTTC.